The T cell receptor beta chain under discussion was sequenced for a study of post-analysis software for immune sequencing data. Study-level findings and limits: A significant reduction in normalized Chao1 diversity was observed in multiple sclerosis patients versus controls. A handful of TRBV segments were significantly more frequent in patients than in controls. TRBV5-6, TRBV5-1 and TRBV20-1 were among these segments.

TCR beta libraries were prepared from cDNA with unique molecular identifiers. Each CDR3 protein gets one entry after TCRdb re-called the PCR reads with MiXCR. The data contain approximately 630,000 distinct CDR3 sequences, about 60% of them singletons. For this clonotype: Its antigen is unknown.

The germline V gene encodes CDR1 SGHTA and CDR2 FQGNSA. The CDR3 runs 13 residues. The germline V and J ends were trimmed by 5 bases and 5 bases, with 12 bases remaining between them. The receptor was isolated from a girl aged 2 to 9 with multiple sclerosis. The V and J genes are TRBV7-2 and TRBJ1-1; D uncertain. The sequencing input was blood. The CDR3 DNA follows: TGTGCCAGCAGCCGACAAGTATGGACTGAAGCTTTCTTT. Its protein is CASSRQVWTEAFF.